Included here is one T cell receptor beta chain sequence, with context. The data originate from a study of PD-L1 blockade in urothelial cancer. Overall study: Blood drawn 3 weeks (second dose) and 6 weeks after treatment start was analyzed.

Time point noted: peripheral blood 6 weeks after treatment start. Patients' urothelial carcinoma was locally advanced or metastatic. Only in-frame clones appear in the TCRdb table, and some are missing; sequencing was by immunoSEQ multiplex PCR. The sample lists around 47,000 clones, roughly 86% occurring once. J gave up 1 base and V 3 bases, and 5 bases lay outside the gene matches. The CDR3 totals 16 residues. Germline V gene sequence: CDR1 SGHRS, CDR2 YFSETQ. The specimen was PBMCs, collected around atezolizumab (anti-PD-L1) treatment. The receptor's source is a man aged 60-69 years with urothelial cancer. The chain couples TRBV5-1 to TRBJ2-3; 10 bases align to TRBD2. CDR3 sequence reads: CASSSSGGAGTDTQYF. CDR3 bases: TGCGCCAGCAGCTCAAGCGGGGGGGCCGGCACAGATACGCAGTATTTT.